This T cell receptor (beta chain) was identified during a study of CD8 T cells in ankylosing spondylitis. This clonotype was seen at least ten times. CDR3 length equals 18 residues. The germline CDR1 and CDR2 sequences are KGHSH and LQKENI. Trimming pared 2 bases from V and 0 bases from J, leaving 18 bases between. TCRdb used MiXCR to reprocess the 5' RACE reads, holding one entry per CDR3 protein. The table includes 30,000 to 40,000 distinct CDR3 sequences, about 9.3% detected once. This receptor was obtained from a male donor with ankylosing spondylitis or in good health (not recorded which). V is TRBV18 and J is TRBJ2-3; maybe TRBD2 (5 bases). The sequencing input was blood, either unsorted or a sorted T cell fraction (not recorded which). DNA for the CDR3: TGTGCCAGCTCACCAAGAGTTATCCATGAGGGCAGCACAGATACGCAGTATTTT. Protein: CASSPRVIHEGSTDTQYF.